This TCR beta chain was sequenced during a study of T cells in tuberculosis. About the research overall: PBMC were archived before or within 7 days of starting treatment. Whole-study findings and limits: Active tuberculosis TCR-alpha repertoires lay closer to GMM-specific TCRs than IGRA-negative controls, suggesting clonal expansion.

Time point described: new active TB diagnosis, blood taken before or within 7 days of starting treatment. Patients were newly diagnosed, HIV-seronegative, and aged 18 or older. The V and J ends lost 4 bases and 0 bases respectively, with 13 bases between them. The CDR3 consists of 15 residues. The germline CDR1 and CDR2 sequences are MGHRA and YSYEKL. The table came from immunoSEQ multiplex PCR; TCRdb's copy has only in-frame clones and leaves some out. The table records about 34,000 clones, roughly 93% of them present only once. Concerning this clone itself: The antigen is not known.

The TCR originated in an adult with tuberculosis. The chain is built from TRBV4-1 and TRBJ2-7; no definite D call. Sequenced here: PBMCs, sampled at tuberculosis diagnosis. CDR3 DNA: TGCGCCAGCAGCCTCTGGGCCTCAGACTCCTACGAGCAGTACTTC. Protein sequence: CASSLWASDSYEQYF.